These T cell receptor beta chains were read from a single sample in a study of Ad26.COV2.S vaccination and SARS-CoV-2 variants. Only in-frame clones appear in the TCRdb table, and some are missing; sequencing was by immunoSEQ multiplex PCR. The sample carries approximately 400,000 clones, under 95% recorded once. The sample was peripheral blood, taken after recovery from COVID-19. The source of these receptors is a human donor who had recovered from COVID-19. Both conserved end residues are part of each CDR3. A D gene is named only where the DNA matches it firmly. Rows may omit the clone size; those that give it use once, few, many or a size class.

D gene	J gene	clone size	V gene	CDR3 DNA	CDR3 protein
NA	TRBJ2-1	NA	TRBV6-4	TGTGCCAGCAGTGACGGTCCTTCCAATGAGCAGTTCTTC	CASSDGPSNEQFF
NA	TRBJ1-2	NA	TRBV27	TGTGCCAGCAGTTTATCCCCTCAGGGAACGCCCTATGGCTACACCTTC	CASSLSPQGTPYGYTF
TRBD1	TRBJ2-1	NA	TRBV5-1	TGCGCCAGCAGCTTGGTCCCAGGGGGCAGCTACAATGAGCAGTTCTTC	CASSLVPGGSYNEQFF
TRBD2	TRBJ2-1	NA	TRBV11-2	TGTGCCAGCAGCTCGGCCCTATTCCGGGGGGATGAGCAGTTCTTC	CASSSALFRGDEQFF
TRBD1	TRBJ1-1	NA	TRBV27	TGTGCCAGCAGCACCGGACAGGGAGAAGCTTTCTTT	CASSTGQGEAFF
NA	TRBJ1-1	NA	TRBV4-1	TGCGCCAGCAGCCAAGGACAGATCCTGAACACTGAAGCTTTCTTT	CASSQGQILNTEAFF
TRBD1	TRBJ1-1	NA	TRBV2	TGTGCCAGCCGGGCAGGGGGGCTTGGTGAAGCTTTCTTT	CASRAGGLGEAFF
NA	TRBJ1-2	few	TRBV5-4	TGTGCCAGCAGCCGGGTCCTAGGTAATAGTCATGGCTACACCTTC	CASSRVLGNSHGYTF
NA	TRBJ2-7	NA	TRBV2	TGTGCCACACAGGGCCTTGCCTACGAGCAGTACTTC	CATQGLAYEQYF
TRBD1	TRBJ1-5	few	TRBV19	TGTGCCAGTAGCCTATTGATCGGGACAGGGGACAATCAGCCCCAGCATTTT	CASSLLIGTGDNQPQHF
NA	TRBJ2-2	NA	TRBV5-8	TGTGCCAGCACCAAGTCGGGGCCTTCCACCGGGGAGCTGTTTTTT	CASTKSGPSTGELFF
NA	TRBJ2-1	NA	TRBV5-1	TGCGCCAGCAGCCTGACACAAAACAATGAGCAGTTCTTC	CASSLTQNNEQFF
TRBD2	TRBJ2-3	once	TRBV4-3	TGCGCCAGCAGCCCCCCTCAGGCGGGGGGCGAGGACACAGATACGCAGTATTTT	CASSPPQAGGEDTDTQYF
NA	TRBJ1-6	NA	TRBV3-1/TRBV3-2	TGTGCCAGCAGCCAAGTACGCAGGACTAGCTCCTATAATTCACCCCTCCACTTT	CASSQVRRTSSYNSPLHF
NA	TRBJ1-2	once	TRBV10-1	TGCGCCAGCAGTGACCGCCCCGGGGTGGGCTACACCTTC	CASSDRPGVGYTF
NA	TRBJ1-5	NA	TRBV3-1/TRBV3-2	TGTGCCAGCAGCCAAGGTCTCGGAGCAGGCGGTCAGCCCCAGCATTTT	CASSQGLGAGGQPQHF
NA	TRBJ1-5	once	TRBV5-1	TGCGCCAGCAGCTTGGACGGGAATCAGCCCCAGCATTTT	CASSLDGNQPQHF
NA	TRBJ2-7	once	TRBV6-1	TGTGCCAGCAGTGAAGTGGAAGGCACTTCCTACGAGCAGTACTTC	CASSEVEGTSYEQYF
TRBD1	TRBJ2-5	NA	TRBV15	TGTGCCACCAGCCGAGGGACAGGGGGCAAGGAGACCCAGTACTTC	CATSRGTGGKETQYF
NA	TRBJ1-1	NA	TRBV11-2	TGTGCCAGCAGCTTAGACTTGGAGGGTTTCGGCACTGAAGCTTTCTTT	CASSLDLEGFGTEAFF
NA	TRBJ2-3	once	TRBV9	TGTGCCAGCAGCTTCCCCCATCAGGGGCCCCCTGGGAGTGATACGCAGTATTTT	CASSFPHQGPPGSDTQYF
NA	TRBJ2-1	NA	TRBV2	TGTGCCAGCAGTGAAGGTGGGACTCCGGCCCCTACCCGCGAGCAGTTCTTC	CASSEGGTPAPTREQFF
TRBD1	TRBJ1-5	NA	TRBV7-2	TGTGCCAGCAGCTTCTGGACAGGGTTTGGGGATCAGCCCCAGCATTTT	CASSFWTGFGDQPQHF
NA	TRBJ1-4	once	TRBV27	TGTGCCAGCAGCCCCTTAGGGGAAAAACTGTTTTTT	CASSPLGEKLFF
TRBD1	TRBJ1-2	once	TRBV5-1	TGCGCCAGCAGCGGACAACAGGGGCTGGATGGCTACACCTTC	CASSGQQGLDGYTF
TRBD1	TRBJ1-1	NA	TRBV6-6	TGTGCCAGCAGTTACGTTCACAGGGGGCGCAACACTGAAGCTTTCTTT	CASSYVHRGRNTEAFF
NA	TRBJ2-5	once	TRBV2	TGTGCCAGCAAAGGTTGGGCAGAAGAGACCCAGTACTTC	CASKGWAEETQYF
NA	TRBJ1-4	NA	TRBV3-1/TRBV3-2	TGTGCCAGCAGCTCCGCGACAGCCGGTAATGAAAAACTGTTTTTT	CASSSATAGNEKLFF
NA	TRBJ2-7	NA	TRBV21-1	TGTGCCAGCAGCGGAAGGTGGTACGAGCAGTACTTC	CASSGRWYEQYF
NA	TRBJ1-6	NA	TRBV9	TGTGCCAGCAGCGACGGGCCTAATTCACCCCTCCACTTT	CASSDGPNSPLHF
TRBD1	TRBJ1-2	NA	TRBV14	TGTGCCAGCAGCCCGGACAGGGATTTCAACTATGGCTACACCTTC	CASSPDRDFNYGYTF
TRBD1	TRBJ2-7	NA	TRBV7-8	TGTGCCAGCAGCTTGGGACAGGGGGCCTACGAGCAGTACTTC	CASSLGQGAYEQYF
TRBD2	TRBJ2-1	once	TRBV27	TGTGCCAGCAGTTTATTCCCCGGGACTAGCGGGTTCCGGAATGAGCAGTTCTTC	CASSLFPGTSGFRNEQFF
TRBD1	TRBJ2-5	NA	TRBV6-6	TGTGCCAGCAGTTACGGGACAGGGAGTGAGACCCAGTACTTC	CASSYGTGSETQYF